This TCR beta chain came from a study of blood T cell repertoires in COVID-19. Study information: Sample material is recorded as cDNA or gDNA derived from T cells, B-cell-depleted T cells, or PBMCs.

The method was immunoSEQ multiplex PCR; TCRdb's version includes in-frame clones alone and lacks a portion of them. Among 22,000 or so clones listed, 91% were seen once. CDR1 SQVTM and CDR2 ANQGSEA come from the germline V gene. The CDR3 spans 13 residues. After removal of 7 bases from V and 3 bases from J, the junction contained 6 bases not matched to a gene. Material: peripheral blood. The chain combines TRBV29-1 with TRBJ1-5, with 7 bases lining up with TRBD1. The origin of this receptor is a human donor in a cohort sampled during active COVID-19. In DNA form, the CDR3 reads TGCAGCGGCGCAACAGGGGTCAATCAGCCCCAGCATTTT. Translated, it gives CSGATGVNQPQHF.